These 10 T cell receptor beta chains were sequenced from one sample in a study of T cell responses to AZD1222 COVID-19 vaccine. Produced via immunoSEQ multiplex PCR; TCRdb's table is partial and in-frame only. The sample holds 84,000 or so clones, roughly nine tenths seen once. The input for sequencing was peripheral blood, taken on day 0 of AZD1222 vaccination. The receptor source for this set is an adult in good health.

The rearrangement joins TRBV28 to TRBJ2-5, with TRBD1 matching over 11 bases. The V gene's germline CDR1 is MDHEN and CDR2 SYDVKM. This CDR3 has 15 residues. Germline trimming cut 5 bases from V and 3 bases from J; bases unmatched to any gene: 5. The CDR3 DNA reads as TGTGCCAGCAGTACCCGGGACAGGGGGGAAGAGACCCAGTACTTC. It is translated as CASSTRDRGEETQYF.

V usage is TRBV6-5 and J usage is TRBJ1-1; 9 nucleotides match TRBD1. After removal of 5 bases from V and 10 bases from J, the junction contained 8 bases not matched to a gene. The CDR3 spans 13 residues. Germline V CDR1 and CDR2: MNHEY, SVGAGI. The DNA for the CDR3 is TGTGCCAGCAGTACCCCAAGGACAGGGGTAGCTTTCTTT. This sequence encodes CASSTPRTGVAFF.

The chain uses TRBV4-1 and TRBJ2-5; D may be TRBD1 or TRBD2 (5 bases each). The CDR3 has 17 residues. The V gene lost 0 bases and the J gene lost 3 bases, with 17 bases spanning the gap. Germline CDR1 is MGHRA and CDR2 is YSYEKL. The CDR3 DNA follows: TGCGCCAGCAGCCAAGACTTCGAGGGGCTAGCAGAAGAGACCCAGTACTTC. Translating gives CASSQDFEGLAEETQYF.

The V gene is TRBV30, the J gene TRBJ2-3; no clear D. The germline V and J ends were trimmed by 1 base and 4 bases, with 3 bases remaining between them. This CDR3 spans 11 amino acids. Germline lookup yields CDR1 GTSNPN and CDR2 SVGIG (reference sequence). The chain's CDR3 is CAWSASDTQYF. The CDR3 nucleotides read TGTGCCTGGAGTGCCTCAGATACGCAGTATTTT.

This sequence joins TRBV19 and TRBJ2-2; D assignment may be TRBD1 or TRBD2 (5 bases each). V was trimmed by 2 bases and J by 6 bases, leaving 10 bases between them. Germline V gene data show CDR1 as LNHDA and CDR2 as SQIVND (reference sequence). The CDR3 totals 14 residues. DNA for the CDR3: TGTGCCAGTAGTATAAATGGGGGTGCCGGGGAGCTGTTTTTT. Translation: CASSINGGAGELFF. The full variable domain, completed using reference TRBV19 and TRBJ2-2, is DGGITQSPKYLFRKEGQNVTLSCEQNLNHDAMYWYRQDPGQGLRLIYYSQIVNDFQKGDIAEGYSVSREKKESFPLTVTSAQKNPTAFYLCASSINGGAGELFFGEGSRLTVL.

In this sample, this clone turned up a few times. This chain connects TRBV6-5 to TRBJ2-7, with unresolved D. The CDR3 has 12 residues. Germline-derived CDR1 and CDR2 are MNHEY and SVGAGI. Trimming shortened V by 6 bases and J by 3 bases, and 9 bases separated the two germline ends. The CDR3 loop reads CASRRQFYEQYF. The CDR3 DNA reads TGTGCCAGCAGGCGACAATTCTACGAGCAGTACTTC.

V is TRBV10-2 and J is TRBJ1-5; no clear D. V shed 2 bases and J shed 6 bases, with 5 bases lying between them. The germline V gene encodes CDR1 WSHSY and CDR2 SAAADI. This CDR3 comprises 12 residues. The CDR3 loop is CASSELGQPQHF. Here the CDR3 DNA reads TGCGCCAGCAGTGAGCTGGGTCAGCCCCAGCATTTT.

This chain connects TRBV3-1 (or the pseudogene TRBV3-2) to TRBJ1-2; no definite D call. V shed 1 base and J shed 8 bases, with 8 bases lying between them. This CDR3 is 12 amino acids long. Germline CDR1 is LGHDT and CDR2 is YNNKEL (reference sequence). CDR3 region: CASSQGVGGYTF. CDR3 in DNA: TGTGCCAGCAGCCAAGGGGTCGGGGGCTACACCTTC.

This chain links TRBV6-5 with TRBJ2-2; D unclear. V was shortened by 0 bases and J by 5 bases, with 1 base between the two germline ends. From germline, CDR1 is MNHEY and CDR2 SVGAGI. The CDR3 sequence is 12 residues long. The CDR3 spells CASSYSTGELFF. CDR3 in DNA: TGTGCCAGCAGTTACTCGACCGGGGAGCTGTTTTTT.

This clone was counted between two and nine times. The chain recombines TRBV3-1 (or the pseudogene TRBV3-2) with TRBJ1-6; D not resolved. The CDR3 runs to 13 residues. V was pared by 4 bases and J by 14 bases, with 15 bases between. Germline-derived CDR1 and CDR2 are LGHDT and YNNKEL (reference sequence). The CDR3 loop is CASSPDEVGTLHF. Written as DNA, the CDR3 is TGTGCCAGCAGCCCGGATGAGGTTGGCACCCTCCACTTT.